This T cell receptor beta chain originates from a study of T-cell memory formation after mild COVID-19. At least ten counts were recorded for this clonotype. TCRdb re-called the 5' RACE reads with MiXCR, one entry per CDR3 protein. The sample includes 200,000 to 250,000 distinct CDR3 sequences, 8% to 10% of them seen just once. CDR1 is SEHNR and CDR2 is FQNEAQ in the germline V gene (reference sequence). CDR3 length: 13 amino acids. Deletions cut 2 bases from V and 4 bases from J, with 8 bases between. The material sequenced was PBMCs or a T cell subset sorted from them (not recorded which). The receptor was isolated from a man in his late teens or twenties who had mild COVID-19 (a few samples of this study predate the infection). Cell type and time point are not known. The chain couples TRBV7-9 to TRBJ1-2; possible D gene TRBD1, 5 bases. The CDR3 spells CASSLQGPYGYTF. The CDR3 region has the DNA TGTGCCAGCAGCTTACAGGGTCCCTATGGCTACACCTTC.